One sample yielded the 10 T cell receptor beta chains listed below, sequenced in a study of cytotoxic CD8 clonotypes in ibrutinib-treated CLL. Only in-frame clones appear in the TCRdb table, and some are missing; sequencing was by immunoSEQ multiplex PCR. The sample includes some 200,000 clones, around 70% of them seen just once. The sample here was PBMCs, taken after 24 months of ibrutinib treatment. These receptors all come from a human donor with chronic lymphocytic leukemia.

V is TRBV13 and J is TRBJ2-1; 8 bases agree with TRBD1. The CDR3 is 15 amino acids. Per the germline V gene, CDR1 is PRHDT and CDR2 is FYEKMQ (reference sequence). J gave up 2 bases and V 0 bases, and 0 bases lay outside the gene matches. In DNA form, the CDR3 reads TGTGCCAGCAGCTTAGGACAGGGGGCCTACAATGAGCAGTTCTTC. Encoded protein: CASSLGQGAYNEQFF. The complete variable domain, with remaining parts taken from reference TRBV13 and TRBJ2-1, reads AAGVIQSPRHLIKEKRETATLKCYPIPRHDTVYWYQQGPGQDPQFLISFYEKMQSDKGSIPDRFSAQQFSDYHSELNMSSLELGDSALYFCASSLGQGAYNEQFFGPGTRLTVL.

The chain carries TRBV30 and TRBJ2-5, with D unclear. The V end lost 0 bases, the J end lost 0 bases, and 8 bases lay between the germline ends. This CDR3 spans 14 amino acids. Germline CDR1 and CDR2: GTSNPN and SVGIG (reference sequence). This CDR3 is CAWSVSGDQETQYF. The CDR3 nucleotides read TGTGCCTGGAGTGTAAGTGGGGACCAAGAGACCCAGTACTTC.

The V and J genes are TRBV27 and TRBJ2-3, with TRBD2 matching over 10 bases. Germline trimming cut 7 bases from V and 15 bases from J; bases unmatched to any gene: 13. This CDR3 is built from 13 residues. Looked up from germline, CDR1 is MNHEY and CDR2 is SMNVEV (reference sequence). CDR3 residues: CASIETGTSVQYF. The CDR3 DNA reads TGTGCCAGCATCGAAACCGGGACTAGCGTTCAATATTTT.

The genes are TRBV6-1 and TRBJ2-1; 13 bases map to TRBD2. Per germline, CDR1 MNHNS and CDR2 SASEGT. The ends lost 5 bases at V and 6 bases at J; junction bases unmatched: 4. This CDR3 contains 15 residues. DNA of the CDR3: TGTGCCAGCAGTATCCGGACTAGCGGGAGCAATGAGCAGTTCTTC. Translating it yields CASSIRTSGSNEQFF.

The chain recombines TRBV7-6 with TRBJ2-3; no firm D call. V was cut by 1 base and J by 8 bases, with 10 bases left in between. CDR1 and CDR2 from the germline V gene are SGHVS and FNYEAQ. The CDR3 covers 13 residues. CDR3 region: CASSLVSPGTQYF. The CDR3 coding sequence is TGTGCCAGCAGCTTAGTTTCACCCGGTACGCAGTATTTT.

This clone was seen only a few times. The V and J genes are TRBV29-1 and TRBJ1-1, with a tentative D call TRBD1 (5 bases). This CDR3 spans 13 amino acids. Per the germline V gene, CDR1 is SQVTM and CDR2 is ANQGSEA. V was trimmed by 5 bases and J by 1 base, leaving 11 bases between them. The CDR3 coding sequence is TGCAGCGTTTCTCAGGGAAGGAACACTGAAGCTTTCTTT. It translates to CSVSQGRNTEAFF.

The chain uses TRBV2 and TRBJ2-5, with 14 bases lining up with TRBD2. In germline, CDR1 is SNHLY, CDR2 FYNNEI. V dropped 4 bases and J dropped 5; count of bases not matched to a gene: 3. This CDR3 contains 15 residues. The CDR3 bases are TGTGCCAGCAGTGGGACTAGCGGGAGGACTGAGACCCAGTACTTC. Translating gives CASSGTSGRTETQYF. The whole variable domain, remainder taken from reference TRBV2 and TRBJ2-5, is EPEVTQTPSHQVTQMGQEVILRCVPISNHLYFYWYRQILGQKVEFLVSFYNNEISEKSEIFDDQFSVERPDGSNFTLKIRSTKLEDSAMYFCASSGTSGRTETQYFGPGTRLLVL.

The chain employs TRBV30 and TRBJ2-7; the D gene is possibly TRBD1 (5 bases). CDR1 and CDR2 from the germline V gene are GTSNPN and SVGIG (reference sequence). This CDR3 is built from 12 residues. V dropped 0 bases and J dropped 7 bases, with 10 bases sitting between them. The CDR3 reads CAWSVQRGEQYF. The CDR3 DNA is TGTGCCTGGAGTGTACAAAGGGGTGAGCAGTACTTC.

The V and J genes are TRBV7-2 and TRBJ1-2, with 9 bases identical to TRBD1. This CDR3 is built from 19 residues. From germline, CDR1 is SGHTA and CDR2 FQGNSA. The V and J ends lost 3 bases and 0 bases, in that order; junction bases with no gene match: 14. CDR3 nucleotides: TGTGCCAGCAGCTTCATGGCCCGGGACAGGGTTTTCACTAACTATGGCTACACCTTC. It codes for CASSFMARDRVFTNYGYTF.

V gene TRBV7-2 combines with J gene TRBJ2-1, with D possibly matching TRBD2 (5 bases). CDR3 length: 13 amino acids. CDR1 SGHTA and CDR2 FQGNSA come from the germline V gene. Trimming removed 6 bases at V and 8 bases at J, with 14 bases between. The CDR3: CASRARGPHEQFF. The CDR3, as DNA: TGTGCCAGCAGGGCCCGAGGGCCCCATGAGCAGTTCTTC.